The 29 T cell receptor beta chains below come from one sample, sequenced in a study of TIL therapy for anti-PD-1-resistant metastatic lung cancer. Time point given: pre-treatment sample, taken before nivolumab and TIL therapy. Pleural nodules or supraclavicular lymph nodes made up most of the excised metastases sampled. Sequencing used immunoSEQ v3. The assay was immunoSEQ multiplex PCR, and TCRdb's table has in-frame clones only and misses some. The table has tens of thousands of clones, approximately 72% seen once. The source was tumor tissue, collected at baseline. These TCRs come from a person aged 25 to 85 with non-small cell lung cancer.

Here the CDR3 DNA reads TGTGCCAGCAGTGAAGCGATGGCATCCGCCGGGGAGCTGTTTTTT. The encoded protein is CASSEAMASAGELFF. This chain joins TRBV6-1 and TRBJ2-2; D gene unclear. V was shortened by 0 bases and J by 6 bases, with 11 bases between the two germline ends. The CDR3 contains 15 residues. The germline V gene has CDR1 MNHNS and CDR2 SASEGT.

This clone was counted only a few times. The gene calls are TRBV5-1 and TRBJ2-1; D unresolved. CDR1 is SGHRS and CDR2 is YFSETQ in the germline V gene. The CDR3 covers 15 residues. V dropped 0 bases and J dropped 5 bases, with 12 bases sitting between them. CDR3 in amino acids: CASSLDTARHNEQFF. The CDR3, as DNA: TGCGCCAGCAGCTTGGACACTGCCCGGCACAATGAGCAGTTCTTC.

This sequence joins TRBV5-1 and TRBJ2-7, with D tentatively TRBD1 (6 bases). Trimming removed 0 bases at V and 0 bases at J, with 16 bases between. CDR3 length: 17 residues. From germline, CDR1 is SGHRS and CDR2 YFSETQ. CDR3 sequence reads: CASSLAAGATVSYEQYF. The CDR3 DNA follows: TGCGCCAGCAGCTTGGCGGCAGGGGCCACTGTCTCCTACGAGCAGTACTTC.

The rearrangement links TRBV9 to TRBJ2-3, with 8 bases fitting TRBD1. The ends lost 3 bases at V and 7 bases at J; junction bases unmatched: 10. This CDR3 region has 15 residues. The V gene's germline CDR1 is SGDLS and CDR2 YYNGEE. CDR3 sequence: CASSAWTGLDYTQYF. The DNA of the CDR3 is TGTGCCAGCAGCGCCTGGACAGGGTTGGATTATACGCAGTATTTT. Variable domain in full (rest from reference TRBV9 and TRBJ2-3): DSGVTQTPKHLITATGQRVTLRCSPRSGDLSVYWYQQSLDQGLQFLIQYYNGEERAKGNILERFSAQQFPDLHSELNLSSLELGDSALYFCASSAWTGLDYTQYFGPGTRLTVL.

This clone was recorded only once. CDR3 sequence (DNA): TGCAGCGGGGGACAGGGAAGGCATACGCAGTATTTT. It encodes CSGGQGRHTQYF. The rearrangement joins TRBV29-1 to TRBJ2-3; TRBD1 matches at 9 bases. The germline CDR1 and CDR2 sequences are SQVTM and ANQGSEA. The CDR3 has 12 residues. V shed 7 bases and J 7 bases; nucleotides not matched to a gene: 6.

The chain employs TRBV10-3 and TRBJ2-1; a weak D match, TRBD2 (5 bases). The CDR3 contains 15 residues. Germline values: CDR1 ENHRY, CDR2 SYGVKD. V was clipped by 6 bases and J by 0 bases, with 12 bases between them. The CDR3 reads CAISSGAASYNEQFF. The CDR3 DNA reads TGTGCCATCAGCTCTGGAGCGGCCTCCTACAATGAGCAGTTCTTC.

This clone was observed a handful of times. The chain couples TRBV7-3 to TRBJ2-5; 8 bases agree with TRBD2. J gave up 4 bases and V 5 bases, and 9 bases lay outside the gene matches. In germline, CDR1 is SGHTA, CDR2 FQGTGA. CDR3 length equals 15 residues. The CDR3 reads CASSPAGGGGETQYF. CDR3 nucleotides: TGTGCCAGCAGCCCCGCGGGGGGAGGAGGAGAGACCCAGTACTTC.

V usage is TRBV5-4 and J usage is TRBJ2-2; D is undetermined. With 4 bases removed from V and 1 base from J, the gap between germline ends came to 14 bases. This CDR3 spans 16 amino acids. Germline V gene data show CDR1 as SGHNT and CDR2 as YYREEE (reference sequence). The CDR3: CASSPEAAMNTGELFF. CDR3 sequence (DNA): TGTGCCAGCAGCCCCGAGGCCGCTATGAACACCGGGGAGCTGTTTTTT.

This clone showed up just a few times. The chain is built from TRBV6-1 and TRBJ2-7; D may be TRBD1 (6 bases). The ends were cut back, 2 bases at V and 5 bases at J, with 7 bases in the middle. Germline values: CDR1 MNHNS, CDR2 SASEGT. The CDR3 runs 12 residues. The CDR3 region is CASSERQDEQYF. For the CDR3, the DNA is TGTGCCAGCAGTGAACGACAGGACGAGCAGTACTTC.

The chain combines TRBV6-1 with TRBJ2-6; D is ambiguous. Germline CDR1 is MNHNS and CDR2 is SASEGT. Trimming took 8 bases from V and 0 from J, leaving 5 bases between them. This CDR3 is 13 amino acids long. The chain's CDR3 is CASELSGANVLTF. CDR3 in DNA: TGTGCCAGCGAGCTCTCTGGGGCCAACGTCCTGACTTTC.

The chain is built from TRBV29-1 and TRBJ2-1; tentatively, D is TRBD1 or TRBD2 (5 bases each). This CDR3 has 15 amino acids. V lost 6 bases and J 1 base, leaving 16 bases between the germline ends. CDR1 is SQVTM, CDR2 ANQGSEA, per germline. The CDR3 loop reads CSVQIGTDSYNEQFF. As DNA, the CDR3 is TGCAGCGTCCAAATTGGGACGGATTCCTACAATGAGCAGTTCTTC.

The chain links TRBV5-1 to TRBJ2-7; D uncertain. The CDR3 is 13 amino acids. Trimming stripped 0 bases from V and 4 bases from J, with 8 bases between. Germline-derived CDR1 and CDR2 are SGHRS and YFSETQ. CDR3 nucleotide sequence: TGCGCCAGCAGCTTGGCAAGGGCATACGAGCAGTACTTC. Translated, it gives CASSLARAYEQYF.

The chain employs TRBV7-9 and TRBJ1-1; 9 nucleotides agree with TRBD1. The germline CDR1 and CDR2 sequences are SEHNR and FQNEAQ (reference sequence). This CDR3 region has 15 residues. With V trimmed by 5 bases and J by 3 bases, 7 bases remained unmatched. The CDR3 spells CASSPNRGRDTEAFF. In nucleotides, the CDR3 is TGTGCCAGCAGCCCCAACAGGGGGCGAGACACTGAAGCTTTCTTT.

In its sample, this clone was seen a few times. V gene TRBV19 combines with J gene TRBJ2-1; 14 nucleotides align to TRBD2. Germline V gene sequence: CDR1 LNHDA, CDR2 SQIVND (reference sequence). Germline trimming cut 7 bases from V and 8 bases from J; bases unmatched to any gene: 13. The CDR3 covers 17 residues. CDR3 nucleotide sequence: TGTGCCAGTATGTGGCGGGGACTAGCGGGGGAGGTCGATGAGCAGTTCTTC. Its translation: CASMWRGLAGEVDEQFF.

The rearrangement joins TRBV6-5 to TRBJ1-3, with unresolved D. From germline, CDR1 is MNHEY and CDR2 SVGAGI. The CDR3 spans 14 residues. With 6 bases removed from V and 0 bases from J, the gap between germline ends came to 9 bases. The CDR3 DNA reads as TGTGCCAGCAGCCGACAACCCTCTGGAAACACCATATATTTT. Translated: CASSRQPSGNTIYF.

The CDR3 loop reads CASSGVSSSYEQYF. CDR3 nucleotides: TGTGCCAGTTCCGGAGTCTCAAGCTCCTACGAGCAGTACTTC. The chain joins TRBV6-5 to TRBJ2-7; no clear D gene. Germline CDR1 and CDR2: MNHEY and SVGAGI. The CDR3 loop spans 14 amino acids. Trimming stripped 9 bases from V and 0 bases from J, with 15 bases between.

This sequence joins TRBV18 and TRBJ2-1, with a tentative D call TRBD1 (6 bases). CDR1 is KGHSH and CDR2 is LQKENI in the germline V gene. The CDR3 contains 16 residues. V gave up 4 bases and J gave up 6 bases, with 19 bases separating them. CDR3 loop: CASSQAPDRRGNEQFF. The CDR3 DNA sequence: TGTGCCAGCTCACAGGCGCCGGACAGAAGGGGCAATGAGCAGTTCTTC.

The CDR3 region has the DNA TGTGCCATCAGTGTCGCGGCGGGGGGACCGGCCGGGACCCAGTACTTC. It translates to CAISVAAGGPAGTQYF. The chain is built from TRBV10-3 and TRBJ2-5; TRBD2 agrees at 8 bases. Germline V CDR1 and CDR2: ENHRY, SYGVKD. With V trimmed by 4 bases and J by 7 bases, 14 bases remained unmatched. This CDR3 spans 16 amino acids.

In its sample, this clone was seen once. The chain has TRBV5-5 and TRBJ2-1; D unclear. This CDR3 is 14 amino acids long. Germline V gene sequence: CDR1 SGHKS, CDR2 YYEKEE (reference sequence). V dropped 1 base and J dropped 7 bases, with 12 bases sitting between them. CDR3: CASSLSLGNNEQFF. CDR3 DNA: TGTGCCAGCAGCTTGAGTCTAGGTAATAATGAGCAGTTCTTC.

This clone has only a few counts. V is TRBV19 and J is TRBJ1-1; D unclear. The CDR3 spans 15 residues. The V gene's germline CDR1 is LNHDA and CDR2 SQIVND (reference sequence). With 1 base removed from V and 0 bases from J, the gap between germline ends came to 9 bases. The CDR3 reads CASSIVPGMNTEAFF. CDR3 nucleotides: TGTGCCAGTAGTATAGTGCCGGGAATGAACACTGAAGCTTTCTTT.

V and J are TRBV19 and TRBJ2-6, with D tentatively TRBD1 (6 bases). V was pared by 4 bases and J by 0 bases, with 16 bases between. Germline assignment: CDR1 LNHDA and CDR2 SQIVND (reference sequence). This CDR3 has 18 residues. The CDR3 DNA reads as TGTGCCAGTAGTACCTCCGTGGACAGCTTCTCTGGGGCCAACGTCCTGACTTTC. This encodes CASSTSVDSFSGANVLTF.

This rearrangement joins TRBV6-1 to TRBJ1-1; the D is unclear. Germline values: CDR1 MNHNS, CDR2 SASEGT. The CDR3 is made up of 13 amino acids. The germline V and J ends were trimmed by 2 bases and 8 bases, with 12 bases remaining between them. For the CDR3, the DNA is TGTGCCAGCAGTGAACGGGTACGCAACGAAGCTTTCTTT. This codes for CASSERVRNEAFF.

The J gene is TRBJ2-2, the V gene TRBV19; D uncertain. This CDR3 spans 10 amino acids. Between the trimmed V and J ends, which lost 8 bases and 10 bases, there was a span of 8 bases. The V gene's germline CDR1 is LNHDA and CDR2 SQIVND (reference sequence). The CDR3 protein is CASVQQELFF. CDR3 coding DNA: TGTGCCAGTGTCCAACAGGAGCTGTTTTTT.

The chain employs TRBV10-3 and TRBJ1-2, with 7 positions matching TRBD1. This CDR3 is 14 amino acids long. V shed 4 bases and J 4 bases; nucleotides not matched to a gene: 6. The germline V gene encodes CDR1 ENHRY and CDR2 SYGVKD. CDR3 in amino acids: CAISGDSLSYGYTF. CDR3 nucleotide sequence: TGTGCCATCAGTGGGGACAGTCTATCCTATGGCTACACCTTC.

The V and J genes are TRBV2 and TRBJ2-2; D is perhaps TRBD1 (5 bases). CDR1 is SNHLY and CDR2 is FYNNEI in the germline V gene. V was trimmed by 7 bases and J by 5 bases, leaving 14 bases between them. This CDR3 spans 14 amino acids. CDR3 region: CASKGEVGTGELFF. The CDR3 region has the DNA TGTGCCAGCAAAGGGGAAGTGGGAACCGGGGAGCTGTTTTTT.

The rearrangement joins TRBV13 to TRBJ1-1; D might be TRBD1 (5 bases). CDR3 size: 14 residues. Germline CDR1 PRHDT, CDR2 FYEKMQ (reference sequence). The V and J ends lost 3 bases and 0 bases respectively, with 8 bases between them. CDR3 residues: CASSFPGMNTEAFF. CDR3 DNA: TGTGCCAGCAGCTTTCCAGGGATGAACACTGAAGCTTTCTTT.

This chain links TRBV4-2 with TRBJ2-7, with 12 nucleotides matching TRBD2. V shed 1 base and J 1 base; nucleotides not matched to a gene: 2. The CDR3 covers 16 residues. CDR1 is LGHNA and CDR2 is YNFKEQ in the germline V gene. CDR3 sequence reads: CASSQGLAGGSYEQYF. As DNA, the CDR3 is TGTGCCAGCAGCCAAGGGCTAGCGGGGGGGTCCTACGAGCAGTACTTC.

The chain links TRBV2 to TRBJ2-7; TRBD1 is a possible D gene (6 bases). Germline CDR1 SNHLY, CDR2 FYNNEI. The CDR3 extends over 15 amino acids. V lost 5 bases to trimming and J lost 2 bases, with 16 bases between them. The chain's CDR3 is CASSQGHGGTYEQYF. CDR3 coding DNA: TGTGCCAGCAGTCAGGGACACGGAGGAACCTACGAGCAGTACTTC.

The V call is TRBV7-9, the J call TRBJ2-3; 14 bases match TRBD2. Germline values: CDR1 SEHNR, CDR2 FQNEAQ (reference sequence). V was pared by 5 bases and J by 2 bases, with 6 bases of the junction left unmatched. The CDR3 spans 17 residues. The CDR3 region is CASSEGTSGGFTDTQYF. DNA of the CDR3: TGTGCCAGCAGCGAAGGGACTAGCGGGGGCTTCACAGATACGCAGTATTTT.